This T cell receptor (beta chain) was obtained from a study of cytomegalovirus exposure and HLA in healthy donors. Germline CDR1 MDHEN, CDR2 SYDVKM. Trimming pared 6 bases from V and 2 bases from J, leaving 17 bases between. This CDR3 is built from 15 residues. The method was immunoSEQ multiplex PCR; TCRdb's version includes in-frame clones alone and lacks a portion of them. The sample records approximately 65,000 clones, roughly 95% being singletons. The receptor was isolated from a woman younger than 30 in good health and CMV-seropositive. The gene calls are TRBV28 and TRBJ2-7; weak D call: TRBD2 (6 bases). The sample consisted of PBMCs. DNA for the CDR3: TGTGCCAGCAGCGCCCCGGGACTTCGGCCCTACGAGCAGTACTTC. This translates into CASSAPGLRPYEQYF.